This TCR beta chain was identified during a study of cytomegalovirus exposure and HLA in healthy donors. Study-wide results and limits: A later analysis found that most CMV-associated TCR beta chains appeared HLA-restricted. Upon later analysis, TCR association rates were observed to vary by HLA locus, being highest for DRB1 and lowest for HLA-C. It was assumed in the presence/absence analyses that sequencing depth was roughly uniform across donors.

Remarks on this clone: Its antigen is still unknown.

PCR was performed using 60 Vbeta and 13 Jbeta primers. Only in-frame clones appear in the TCRdb table, and some are missing; sequencing was by immunoSEQ multiplex PCR. The table lists 180,000 or so clones, about 80% of them singletons. CDR1 is SGHKS and CDR2 is YYEKEE in the germline V gene (reference sequence). V was cut by 4 bases and J by 3 bases, with 13 bases left in between. CDR3 size: 14 residues. The sequence derives from a man aged 50 or older in good health and CMV-seropositive. Sample: PBMCs. This sequence joins TRBV5-5 and TRBJ1-1, with TRBD1 as a possible D gene (5 bases). The CDR3 region has the DNA TGTGCCAGCAGCCAAGATGGCAGGGACACTGAAGCTTTCTTT. Its translation: CASSQDGRDTEAFF.